This T cell receptor beta chain originates from a study of CD8 T cells in ankylosing spondylitis. The CDR3 contains 16 residues. The germline gives CDR1 MNHNS, CDR2 SASEGT. The trim removed 5 bases at V and 0 bases at J, leaving 8 bases unmatched. This clonotype is labeled as medium-sized. MiXCR, applied by TCRdb to the 5' RACE reads, yields one record per CDR3 protein. Altogether about 15,000 distinct CDR3 sequences are present, approximately 3% being singletons, with the ten largest covering less than 9%. The V call is TRBV6-1, the J call TRBJ2-3; 7 bases are a match to TRBD1. The sequenced material came from blood, either unsorted or a sorted T cell fraction (not recorded which). The source is a male donor with ankylosing spondylitis or in good health (not recorded which). As DNA, the CDR3 is TGTGCCAGCAGTCCTTCGGACAGGCCAAGCACAGATACGCAGTATTTT. This sequence encodes CASSPSDRPSTDTQYF.